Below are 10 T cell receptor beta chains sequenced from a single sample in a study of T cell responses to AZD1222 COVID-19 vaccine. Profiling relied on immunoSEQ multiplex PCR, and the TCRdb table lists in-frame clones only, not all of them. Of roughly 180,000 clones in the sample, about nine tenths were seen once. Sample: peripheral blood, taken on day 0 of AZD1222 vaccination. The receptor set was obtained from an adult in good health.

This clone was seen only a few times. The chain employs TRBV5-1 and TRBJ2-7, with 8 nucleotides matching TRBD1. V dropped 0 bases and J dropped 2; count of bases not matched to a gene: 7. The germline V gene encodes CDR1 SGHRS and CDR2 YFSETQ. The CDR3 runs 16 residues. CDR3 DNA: TGCGCCAGCAGCTTGGAACCAACAGGGGGGACCTACGAGCAGTACTTC. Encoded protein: CASSLEPTGGTYEQYF.

CDR3 amino acids: CASKGNSYNEQFF. The CDR3 coding sequence is TGTGCCAGCAAGGGAAACTCCTACAATGAGCAGTTCTTC. V is TRBV19 and J is TRBJ2-1; D is unresolved. Trimming took 9 bases from V and 0 from J, leaving 9 bases between them. The CDR3 is made up of 13 amino acids. Germline assignment: CDR1 LNHDA and CDR2 SQIVND (reference sequence).

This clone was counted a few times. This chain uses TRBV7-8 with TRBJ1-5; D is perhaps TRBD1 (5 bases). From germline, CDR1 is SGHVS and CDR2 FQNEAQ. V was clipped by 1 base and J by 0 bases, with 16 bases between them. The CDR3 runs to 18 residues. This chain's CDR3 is CASSLDGTATYSNQPQHF. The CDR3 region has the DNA TGTGCCAGCAGCTTAGACGGGACGGCTACCTATAGCAATCAGCCCCAGCATTTT.

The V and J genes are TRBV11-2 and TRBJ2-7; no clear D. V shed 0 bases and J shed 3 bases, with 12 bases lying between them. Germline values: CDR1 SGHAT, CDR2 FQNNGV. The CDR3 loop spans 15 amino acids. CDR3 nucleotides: TGTGCCAGCAGCTTAGATGTGCAGGAACTCTACGAGCAGTACTTC. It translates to CASSLDVQELYEQYF.

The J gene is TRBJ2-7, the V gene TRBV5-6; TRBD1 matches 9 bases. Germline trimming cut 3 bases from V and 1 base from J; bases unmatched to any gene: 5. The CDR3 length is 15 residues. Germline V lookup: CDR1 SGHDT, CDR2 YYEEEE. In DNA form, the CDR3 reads TGTGCCAGCAGCTGGGAGGGACAGGGATCCTACGAGCAGTACTTC. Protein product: CASSWEGQGSYEQYF.

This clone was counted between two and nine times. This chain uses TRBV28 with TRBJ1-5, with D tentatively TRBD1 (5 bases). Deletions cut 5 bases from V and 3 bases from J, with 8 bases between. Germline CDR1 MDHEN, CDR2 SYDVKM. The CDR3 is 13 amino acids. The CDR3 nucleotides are TGTGCCAGCAGTACGGGGGTCAATCAGCCCCAGCATTTT. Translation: CASSTGVNQPQHF.

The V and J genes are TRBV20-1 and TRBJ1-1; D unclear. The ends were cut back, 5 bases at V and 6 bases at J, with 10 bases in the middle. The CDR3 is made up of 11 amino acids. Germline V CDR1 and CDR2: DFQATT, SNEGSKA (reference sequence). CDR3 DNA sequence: TGCAGTGCTCACCGGGCCTCTGAAGCTTTCTTT. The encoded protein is CSAHRASEAFF.

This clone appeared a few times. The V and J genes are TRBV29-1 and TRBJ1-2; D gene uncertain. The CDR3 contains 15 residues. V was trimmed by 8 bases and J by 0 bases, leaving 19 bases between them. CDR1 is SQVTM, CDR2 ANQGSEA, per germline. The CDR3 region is CSSKAGSIANYGYTF. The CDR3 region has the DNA TGCAGCTCTAAAGCCGGGTCCATAGCTAACTATGGCTACACCTTC.

DNA of the CDR3: TGTGCCAGCAGCCCAAGATTAGTCAACTACAATGAGCAGTTCTTC. Translated: CASSPRLVNYNEQFF. V usage is TRBV4-2 and J usage is TRBJ2-1; no clear D. Trimming stripped 4 bases from V and 3 bases from J, with 13 bases between. The CDR3 totals 15 residues. Germline CDR1 reads LGHNA; CDR2 reads YNFKEQ.

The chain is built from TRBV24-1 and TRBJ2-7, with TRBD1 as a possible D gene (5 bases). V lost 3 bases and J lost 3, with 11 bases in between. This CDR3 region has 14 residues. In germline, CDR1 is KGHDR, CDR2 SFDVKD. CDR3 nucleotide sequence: TGTGCCACCAGTGATAATAGGGGTTTCTACGAGCAGTACTTC. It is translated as CATSDNRGFYEQYF.